This T cell receptor (beta chain) came from a study of early T cells in non-severe SARS-CoV-2 infection. V lost 5 bases and J lost 2, with 16 bases in between. The CDR3 sequence is 15 residues long. From germline, CDR1 is SGHKS and CDR2 YYEKEE (reference sequence). This clonotype was observed a handful of times. Unique molecular identifiers were attached to individual cDNA molecules. TCRdb recomputed calls from the 5' RACE reads with MiXCR, one row per CDR3 protein. Here the sample spans roughly 75,000 distinct CDR3 sequences, approximately 15% being singletons. The receptor was derived from an adult who was a healthcare worker with PCR-confirmed SARS-CoV-2 infection or an uninfected control (not recorded which). Sequenced: whole blood. V and J are TRBV5-5 and TRBJ2-5; TRBD1 or TRBD2 may be the D gene (5 bases each). This CDR3 is CASRPRGQKQETQYF. CDR3 coding DNA: TGTGCCAGCAGGCCCCGGGGCCAGAAACAAGAGACCCAGTACTTC.